Listed below are T cell receptor beta chains from one sample, sequenced in a study of blood T cell repertoires in COVID-19. Measured with immunoSEQ multiplex PCR; TCRdb has only the in-frame clones, and not every one. The data hold about 92,000 clones, with around 80% observed a single time. Specimen: peripheral blood. Every receptor here comes from a man in his fifties who had recovered from COVID-19. The conserved cysteine and the conserved F or W are not part of the CDR3 here.

j_call cdr3_length v_call cdr3_aa
TRBJ2-7 12 TRBV7-2 ASSLLAGLNEQY
TRBJ2-3 14 TRBV5-1 ASSTRRGGPADTQY
TRBJ1-6 13 TRBV27 ASSLTGHHNSPLH
TRBJ2-5 10 TRBV4-1 ASSQAGETQY
TRBJ1-1 12 TRBV7-9 ASILGQGNTEAF
TRBJ2-1 9 TRBV9 ASSPGNEQF
TRBJ1-2 11 TRBV12-5 ASGRGYGYGYT
TRBJ2-1 14 TRBV5-1 ASSLKTSGGASEQF
TRBJ1-4 11 TRBV30 AWSGSSVEKLF
TRBJ2-7 10 TRBV10-3 AISGQAYEQY
TRBJ1-1 11 TRBV19 ASSMSSGVRAF
TRBJ1-1 11 TRBV7-2 ASSRYRDTEAF
TRBJ1-3 14 TRBV5-4 ASSLAMGSSGNTIY
TRBJ1-6 15 TRBV27 ASSLWQGRPYNSPLH
TRBJ2-7 10 TRBV28 ASRSGTGPFY
TRBJ1-1 11 TRBV5-8 ASSLLRETEAF
TRBJ1-4 13 TRBV3-1/TRBV3-2 ASSQGQSSNEKLF
TRBJ2-2 13 TRBV6-4 ASSPEGGNTGELF
TRBJ1-1 11 TRBV9 ASSVDPGTEAF
TRBJ1-1 12 TRBV19 ASSMGDSREKAF
TRBJ1-4 15 TRBV14 ASSPIGQGGAIGKLF
TRBJ2-3 14 TRBV5-1 ASSLATSGATDTQY
TRBJ2-5 16 TRBV28 ASSSYLGLAVLGETQY
TRBJ1-1 11 TRBV5-1 ASSSQQNTEAF
TRBJ2-4 11 TRBV12-3/TRBV12-4 ASSLTGFNIQY
TRBJ1-5 11 TRBV20-1 SASMGANQPQH
TRBJ2-7 14 TRBV5-1 ASSFLRDTSDYEQY
TRBJ2-2 13 TRBV5-5 ASSPQGANTGELF
TRBJ2-7 13 TRBV7-2 ASSLFQGASYEQY
TRBJ2-1 11 TRBV4-2 ASSQGLDGEQF
TRBJ2-5 9 TRBV20-1 SARATQTQY
TRBJ2-4 14 TRBV24-1 ATSLKRGIAKNIQY
TRBJ1-5 14 TRBV28 ASSSLTGGGNQPQH
TRBJ2-5 14 TRBV11-1 ASSFTSGHFQETQY
TRBJ1-5 13 TRBV19 ASSIQQRGDQPQH
TRBJ1-6 14 TRBV5-4 ASSLDRGTANSPLH
TRBJ2-2 15 TRBV7-8 ASSLGSQGSYTGELF
TRBJ2-1 11 TRBV7-3 ASSLGLNNEQF
TRBJ2-1 15 TRBV12-5 ASGLASSGWGGYEQF
TRBJ1-6 9 TRBV6-5 AAGTFSPLH
TRBJ2-5 12 TRBV7-2 ASSSGRAIETQY
TRBJ2-3 10 TRBV19 ASSPHTDTQY
TRBJ1-2 13 TRBV7-6 ASSLGTGGQYGYT
TRBJ2-3 13 TRBV2 ASNAAAGGSDTQY
TRBJ1-2 13 TRBV5-6 ASSLGPSYNYGYT
TRBJ2-1 13 TRBV4-2 ASSRDSFSYNEQF
TRBJ2-7 13 TRBV4-3 ASSRQASGSYEQY
TRBJ1-3 11 TRBV29-1 SVVRSSGNTIY
TRBJ1-6 11 TRBV19 ASSEATGTPLH
TRBJ2-2 15 TRBV5-1 ASSSPSTGGHTGELF
TRBJ2-1 11 TRBV5-8 ASSPGTSGSQF
TRBJ2-7 14 TRBV27 ASSLKGTGDHYEQY